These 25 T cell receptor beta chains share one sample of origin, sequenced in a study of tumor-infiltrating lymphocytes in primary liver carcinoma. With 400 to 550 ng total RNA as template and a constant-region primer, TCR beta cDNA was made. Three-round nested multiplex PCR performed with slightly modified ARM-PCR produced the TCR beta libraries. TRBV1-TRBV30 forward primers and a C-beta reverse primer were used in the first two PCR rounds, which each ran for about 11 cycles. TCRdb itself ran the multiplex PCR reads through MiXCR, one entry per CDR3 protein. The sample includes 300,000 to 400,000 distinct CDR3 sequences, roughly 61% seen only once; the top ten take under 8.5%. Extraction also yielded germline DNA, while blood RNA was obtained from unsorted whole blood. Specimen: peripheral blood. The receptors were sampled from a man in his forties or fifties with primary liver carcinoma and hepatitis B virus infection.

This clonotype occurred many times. The CDR3 DNA reads as TGCAGCGTGGGTACCGGGACTACATTCAATGAGCAGTTCTTC. Translated: CSVGTGTTFNEQFF. This chain connects TRBV29-1 to TRBJ2-1; 7 nucleotides agree with TRBD2. The CDR3 runs 14 residues. V gave up 6 bases and J gave up 6 bases; unmatched junction bases: 11. Germline values: CDR1 SQVTM, CDR2 ANQGSEA.

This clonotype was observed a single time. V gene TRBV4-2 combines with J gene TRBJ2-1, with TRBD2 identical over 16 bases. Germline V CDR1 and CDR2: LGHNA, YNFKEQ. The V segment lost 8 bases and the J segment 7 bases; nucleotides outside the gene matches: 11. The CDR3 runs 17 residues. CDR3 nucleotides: TGTGCCAGCGGCCGAACCGGGACTAGCGGGAGGGAGAATGAGCAGTTCTTC. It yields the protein CASGRTGTSGRENEQFF.

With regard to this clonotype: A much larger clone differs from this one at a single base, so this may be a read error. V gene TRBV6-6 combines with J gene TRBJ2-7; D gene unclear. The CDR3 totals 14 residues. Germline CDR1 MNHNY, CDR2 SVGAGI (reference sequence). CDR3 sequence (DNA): TGTGCCAGCAGTTTCTGGTTAGAGACTTACGAGCATTACTTC. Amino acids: CASSFWLETYEHYF.

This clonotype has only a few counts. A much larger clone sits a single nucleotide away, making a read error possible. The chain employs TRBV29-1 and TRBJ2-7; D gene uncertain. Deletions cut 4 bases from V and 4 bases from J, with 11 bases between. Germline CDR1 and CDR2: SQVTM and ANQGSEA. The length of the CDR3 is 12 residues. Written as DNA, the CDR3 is TGCAGCGTTGGCCGGAGTGGGTACGAGCAGTACTTC. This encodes CSVGRSGYEQYF.

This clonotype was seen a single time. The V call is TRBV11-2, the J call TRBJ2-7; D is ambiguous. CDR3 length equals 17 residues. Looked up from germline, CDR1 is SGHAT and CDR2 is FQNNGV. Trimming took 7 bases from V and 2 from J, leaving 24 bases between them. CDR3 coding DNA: TGTGCCAGCAACCAAGCCACAGTGTCCCTCACCACCTACGAGCAGTACTTC. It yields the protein CASNQATVSLTTYEQYF.

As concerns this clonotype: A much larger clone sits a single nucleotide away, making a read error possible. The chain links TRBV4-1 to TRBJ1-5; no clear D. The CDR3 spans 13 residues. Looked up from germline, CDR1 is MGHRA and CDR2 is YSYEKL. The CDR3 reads CATSQDQVRPQHF. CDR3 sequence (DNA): TGCGCCACCAGCCAAGATCAAGTCCGCCCCCAGCATTTT.

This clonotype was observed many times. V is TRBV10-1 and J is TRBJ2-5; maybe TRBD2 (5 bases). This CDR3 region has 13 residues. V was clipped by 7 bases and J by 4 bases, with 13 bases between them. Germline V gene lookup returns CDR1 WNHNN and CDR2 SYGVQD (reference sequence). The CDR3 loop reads CASKRPGGETQYF. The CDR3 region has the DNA TGCGCCAGCAAGAGACCCGGAGGAGAGACCCAGTACTTC.

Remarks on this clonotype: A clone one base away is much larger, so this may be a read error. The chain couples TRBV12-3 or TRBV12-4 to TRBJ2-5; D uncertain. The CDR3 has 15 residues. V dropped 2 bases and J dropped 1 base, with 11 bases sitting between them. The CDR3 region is CASSLFACGQETQYF. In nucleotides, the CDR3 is TGTGCCAGCAGTTTATTTGCCTGTGGCCAAGAGACCCAGTACTTC.

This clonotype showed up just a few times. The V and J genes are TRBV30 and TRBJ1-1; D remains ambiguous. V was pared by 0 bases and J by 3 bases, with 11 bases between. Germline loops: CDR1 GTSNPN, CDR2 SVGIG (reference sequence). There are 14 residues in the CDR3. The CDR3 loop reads CAWSVTGPYTEAFF. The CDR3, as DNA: TGTGCCTGGAGTGTAACCGGGCCCTACACTGAAGCTTTCTTT.

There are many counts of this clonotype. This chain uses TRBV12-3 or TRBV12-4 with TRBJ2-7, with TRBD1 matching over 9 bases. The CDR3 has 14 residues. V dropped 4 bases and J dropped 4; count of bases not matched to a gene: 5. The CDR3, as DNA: TGTGCCAGCAGTTACCGGGACAGGGATTACGAGCAGTACTTC. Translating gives CASSYRDRDYEQYF.

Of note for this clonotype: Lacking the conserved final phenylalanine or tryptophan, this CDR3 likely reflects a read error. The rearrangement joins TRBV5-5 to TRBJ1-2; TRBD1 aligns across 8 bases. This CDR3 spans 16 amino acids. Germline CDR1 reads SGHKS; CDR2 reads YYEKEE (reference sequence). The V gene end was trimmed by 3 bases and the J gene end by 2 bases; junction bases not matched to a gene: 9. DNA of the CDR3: TGTGCCAGCAGCTCTGGACAGGGAGCTTGGAACTATGGCTACACCCTC. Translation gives CASSSGQGAWNYGYTL.

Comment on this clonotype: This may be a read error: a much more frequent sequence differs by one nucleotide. CDR3 sequence: CARSEAPGAGTQYF. Written as DNA, the CDR3 is TGTGCCAGGAGTGAAGCACCAGGAGCGGGGACCCAGTACTTC. The V gene is TRBV6-1, the J gene TRBJ2-5; D is possibly TRBD2 (6 bases). The CDR3 length is 14 residues. Looked up from germline, CDR1 is MNHNS and CDR2 is SASEGT.

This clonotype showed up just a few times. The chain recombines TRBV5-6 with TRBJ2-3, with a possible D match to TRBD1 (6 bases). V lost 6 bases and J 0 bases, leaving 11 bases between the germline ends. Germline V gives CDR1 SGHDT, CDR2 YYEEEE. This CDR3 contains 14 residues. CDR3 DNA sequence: TGTGCCAGCAAGACAGGTCCTAGCACAGATACGCAGTATTTT. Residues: CASKTGPSTDTQYF.

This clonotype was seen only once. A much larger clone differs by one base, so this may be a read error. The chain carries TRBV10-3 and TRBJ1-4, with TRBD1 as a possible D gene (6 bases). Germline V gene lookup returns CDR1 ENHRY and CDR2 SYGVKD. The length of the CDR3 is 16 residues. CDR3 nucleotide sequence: TGTGCCATCAGTGAGTCTGGGAGGGGACATAACGAAAAACTGTCTTTT. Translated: CAISESGRGHNEKLSF.

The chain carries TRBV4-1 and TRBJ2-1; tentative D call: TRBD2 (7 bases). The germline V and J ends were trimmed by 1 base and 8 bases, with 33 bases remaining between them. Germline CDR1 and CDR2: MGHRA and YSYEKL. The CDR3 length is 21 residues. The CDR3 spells CASSQGTRGQGSFTPTDEQFF. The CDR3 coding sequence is TGCGCCAGCAGCCAAGGCACGCGGGGGCAGGGGTCTTTCACCCCCACGGATGAGCAGTTCTTC.

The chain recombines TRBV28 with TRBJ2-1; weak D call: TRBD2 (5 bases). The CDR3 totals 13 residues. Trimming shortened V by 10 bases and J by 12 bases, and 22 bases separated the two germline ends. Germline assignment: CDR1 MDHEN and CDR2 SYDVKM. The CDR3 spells CATRAFSVDGQFF. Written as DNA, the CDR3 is TGTGCCACCCGAGCCTTTAGCGTCGATGGGCAGTTCTTC.

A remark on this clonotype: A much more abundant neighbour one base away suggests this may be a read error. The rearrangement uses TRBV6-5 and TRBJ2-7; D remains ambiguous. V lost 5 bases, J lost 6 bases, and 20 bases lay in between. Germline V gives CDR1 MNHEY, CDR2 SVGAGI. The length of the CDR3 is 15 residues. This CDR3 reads CASSQSPARSGEQYF. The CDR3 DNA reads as TGTGCCAGCAGTCAGAGCCCAGCTAGGTCGGGCGAGCAGTACTTC.

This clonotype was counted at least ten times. As DNA, the CDR3 is TGCGCCAGCAGCTTCGCGTGGGATGGCTACACCTTC. Residues: CASSFAWDGYTF. The chain uses TRBV5-1 and TRBJ1-2, with unresolved D. The germline V and J ends were trimmed by 2 bases and 6 bases, with 8 bases remaining between them. Germline CDR1 reads SGHRS; CDR2 reads YFSETQ. The CDR3 runs to 12 residues.

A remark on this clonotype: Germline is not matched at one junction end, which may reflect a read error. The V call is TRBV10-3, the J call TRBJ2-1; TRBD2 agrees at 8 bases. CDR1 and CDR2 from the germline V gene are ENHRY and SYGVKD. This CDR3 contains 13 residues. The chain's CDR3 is CAIRREDYNEHFF. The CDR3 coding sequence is TGTGCCATCCGGCGGGAGGACTACAATGAGCACTTCTTC.

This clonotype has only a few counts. In DNA form, the CDR3 reads TGTGCCGCATGGGACAGCGTCCAAGAGACCCAGTACTTC. Translating gives CAAWDSVQETQYF. The V and J genes are TRBV10-3 and TRBJ2-5; the match to TRBD1 covers 7 bases. There are 13 residues in the CDR3. Germline CDR1 reads ENHRY; CDR2 reads SYGVKD. V dropped 11 bases and J dropped 1; count of bases not matched to a gene: 7.

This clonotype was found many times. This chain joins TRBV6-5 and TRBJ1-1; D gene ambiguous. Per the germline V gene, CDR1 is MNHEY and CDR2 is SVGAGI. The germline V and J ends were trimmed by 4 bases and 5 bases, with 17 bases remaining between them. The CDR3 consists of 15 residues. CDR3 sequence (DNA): TGTGCCAGCAGTTTCCCCGGGAACCCCGGGACTGAAGCTTTCTTT. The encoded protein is CASSFPGNPGTEAFF.

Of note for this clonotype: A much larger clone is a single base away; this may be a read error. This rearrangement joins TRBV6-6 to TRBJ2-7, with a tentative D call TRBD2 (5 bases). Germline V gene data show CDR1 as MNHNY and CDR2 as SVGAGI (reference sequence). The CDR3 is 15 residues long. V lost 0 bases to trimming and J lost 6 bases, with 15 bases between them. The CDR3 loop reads CASSYSLARVGEQYF. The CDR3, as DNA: TGTGCCAGCAGTTACTCCTTAGCGAGAGTTGGCGAGCAGTACTTC.

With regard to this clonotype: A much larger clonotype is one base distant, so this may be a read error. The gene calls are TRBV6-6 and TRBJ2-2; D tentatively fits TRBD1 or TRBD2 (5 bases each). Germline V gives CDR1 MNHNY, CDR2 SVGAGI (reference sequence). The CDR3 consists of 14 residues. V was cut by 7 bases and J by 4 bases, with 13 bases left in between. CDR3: CASIGWGSTGELFF. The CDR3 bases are TGTGCCAGCATAGGCTGGGGGAGCACCGGGGAGCTGTTTTTT.

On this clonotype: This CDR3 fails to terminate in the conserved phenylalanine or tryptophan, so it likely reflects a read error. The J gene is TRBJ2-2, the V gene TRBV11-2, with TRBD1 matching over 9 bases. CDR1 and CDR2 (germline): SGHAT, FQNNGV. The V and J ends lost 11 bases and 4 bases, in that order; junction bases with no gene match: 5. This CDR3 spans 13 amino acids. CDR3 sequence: CAPRTGVTGELFV. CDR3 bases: TGTGCCCCTAGGACAGGGGTCACCGGGGAGCTGTTTGTT.

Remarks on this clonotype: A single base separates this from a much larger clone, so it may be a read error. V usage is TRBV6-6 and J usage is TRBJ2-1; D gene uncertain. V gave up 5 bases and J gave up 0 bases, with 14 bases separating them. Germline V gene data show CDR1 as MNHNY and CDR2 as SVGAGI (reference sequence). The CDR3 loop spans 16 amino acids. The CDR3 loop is CASSVPTGISYNEQFF. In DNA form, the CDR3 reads TGTGCCAGCAGTGTGCCTACTGGAATCTCCTACAATGAGCAGTTCTTC.